The present T cell receptor (beta chain) was sequenced within a study of shared clonotypes between healthy human individuals. On the study more broadly: Donors were a couple of women and a few men aged 18 to 49. Study-wide findings and caveats: Naive subsets generally exceeded memory subsets in estimated richness. Clonotypes not shared had lower generation probabilities than those common to all four donors.

Assay: immunoSEQ multiplex PCR; the TCRdb copy retains only in-frame clones and omits some. The table lists about 2 million clones, roughly 95% of them singletons. To note about this clone: What it recognizes is unknown. This same CDR3 is encoded by further DNA sequences in the sample.

Germline lookup yields CDR1 MNHNS and CDR2 SASEGT. The CDR3 has 14 residues. The V gene end was trimmed by 5 bases and the J gene end by 4 bases; junction bases not matched to a gene: 2. The genes are TRBV6-1 and TRBJ1-5; 10 bases are a match to TRBD1. The TCR originated in a man younger than 30 in good health. Input material: naive CD4+ T cells sorted from blood. Subset in this sample: CD45RA+ positively selected. The CDR3 DNA sequence: TGTGCCAGCAGTCCGGACAGGGGGAATCAGCCCCAGCATTTT. It encodes CASSPDRGNQPQHF.